This T cell receptor (beta chain) was identified in a study of a mutant IDH1 vaccine in newly diagnosed glioma listed by TCRdb under 2021. General notes on the study: In the chemotherapy-containing groups, vaccination started alongside temozolomide cycles, whereas in patients who had radiotherapy alone it started 4-6 weeks after radiotherapy. Of the roughly 30 treated patients, 62.5% were male and roughly 38% were female, and a mean age of roughly 40 years was recorded. Prior to enrollment, standard therapy consisting of radiotherapy alone, temozolomide alone, or radiochemotherapy with temozolomide had been administered to patients, with the combination being received by most patients. The week-35 safety follow-up was designated visit V12, and the week-47 end of study was designated visit V13. Peripheral blood was drawn at six visits: V03 (baseline), V05, V07, V10, V12 and V13. For exploratory analyses, longitudinal TCRB deep sequencing was carried out in 25 to 30 treated patients wherever samples were available. What the study reported, not specific to this receptor: Pseudoprogression appeared unrelated to alterations in the top peripheral T cell clonotypes detected by TCRB sequencing. PBMC samples for TCRB deep sequencing were selected based on availability. The authors stated that sample limitations prevented analyses of patient blood samples from being reproduced. Across multiple MHC alleles, vaccine-induced immune responses were seen in around 94% of patients.

The time point label, read with the paper, signifies: week 35, safety follow-up. Each vaccine dose, consisting of 300 ug of a 20-mer mutant IDH1 peptide in Montanide, was administered subcutaneously with topical imiquimod. Patients received eight vaccinations in weeks 1, 3, 5, 7, 11, 15, 19 and 23, corresponding to visits V03 through V10. Donors had newly diagnosed WHO grade 3 or 4 IDH1-mutant astrocytomas with loss of nuclear ATRX. The samples were drawn from NOA16, a multicentre, single-arm, open-label phase I trial in Germany that tested a mutant IDH1 peptide vaccine in humans for the first time. Genomic DNA for TCRB sequencing was extracted from EDTA blood using the DNeasy Blood and Tissue Kit. To prepare the library, the immunoSEQ multiplex PCR assay was applied. The hsTCRB Kit was used according to the manufacturer's protocol to amplify rearranged TCR beta chain sequences. TCRB libraries were sequenced on an Illumina MiSeq. As for how the authors treated the data: Demultiplexing, trimming and gene mapping were performed with the kit vendor's proprietary platform. TCRdb carries this immuneACCESS record with in-frame sequences only. Its versions omit some clonotypes, under half of them owing to an unresolved V gene in the studies checked, with the rest unexplained. Clonal size and the V and J genes are those of that table, whereas D and trimming came from the DNA. For this sample the table gives tens of thousands of clones, of which 65% to 75% were detected only once. The ten top clones hold 4.7% of the sample.

Based on the germline V gene (reference sequence), the CDR1 and CDR2 sequences are LNHNV and YYDKDF. There are 15 amino acids in the CDR3, from cysteine to phenylalanine inclusive. CDR3 DNA is the only sequence kept; it has 45 bases, read in frame from the first base. The junction shows trimming of 0 bases on V and 8 bases on J, and the gene matches do not reach 7 bases of it. In regard to this clone: Its antigen is still unknown. The sample holds no much larger clone one base away, and base qualities are not on file.

The sample here was PBMCs, taken from a glioma patient whose treatment included an IDH1 peptide vaccine. Recombination connected TRBV15 to TRBJ1-5, with 7 bases matching TRBD1. The TCR originated in a man in his fifties with glioma. The bases are TGTGCCACCAGCAGAGATCAGGAGGGGGCGAAGCCCCAGCATTTT. Translated, it gives CATSRDQEGAKPQHF. Reference TRBV15 and TRBJ1-5 proteins supply the regions before and after the CDR3; the full variable domain is: DAMVIQNPRYQVTQFGKPVTLSCSQTLNHNVMYWYQQKSSQAPKLLFHYYDKDFNNEADTPDNFQSRRPNTSFCFLDIRSPGLGDTAMYLCATSRDQEGAKPQHFGDGTRLSIL.